The T cell receptor (beta chain) described here comes from a study of blood T cell repertoires in COVID-19. Study context: COVID-19 samples collected from the United States, Italy and Spain covered acute and convalescent phases. In each case, the material was cDNA or gDNA derived from T cells, B-cell-depleted T cells, or PBMCs.

Measured with immunoSEQ multiplex PCR; TCRdb has only the in-frame clones, and not every one. The sample has under 150,000 clones; roughly four fifths are singletons. A word on this clone: The sample carries other DNA sequences with the same CDR3.

V lost 0 bases to trimming and J lost 7 bases, with 6 bases between them. The CDR3 loop spans 11 amino acids. Germline CDR1 is DFQATT and CDR2 is SNEGSKA (reference sequence). This sequence was found in a woman between 50 and 59 years old with active or convalescent COVID-19. The chain recombines TRBV20-1 with TRBJ1-2; D unclear. Source material: peripheral blood. The DNA for the CDR3 is TGCAGTGCTAGAGACCTTCCTGGCTACACCTTC. This translates into CSARDLPGYTF.